The clone carrying this T cell receptor (beta chain) was recorded once. Antigen: not known. Trimming pared 11 bases from V and 5 bases from J, leaving 16 bases between. Germline assignment: CDR1 LNHDA and CDR2 SQIVND (reference sequence). This CDR3 contains 13 residues. The sample is drawn from a study of shared clonotypes between healthy human individuals. Notes on the study in general: Sample collection involved blood only; tissue repertoires are likely different. Clonotype sharing levels among donors were expected to vary with sequencing depth.

Original handling: ImmunoSEQ output held junction-only sequences without quality scores, so filtering differed. Profiling relied on immunoSEQ multiplex PCR, and the TCRdb table lists in-frame clones only, not all of them. That table supplies the V and J calls and clone size; D and trimming were determined from the DNA. Of approximately 470,000 clones in the sample, more than 75% were seen once. Each of the donors was a healthy adult who was HIV-negative and had not had a recent acute infection or vaccination. The chain carries TRBV19 and TRBJ1-5; TRBD1 is a possible D gene (6 bases). This TCR was sampled from a woman in her thirties or forties in good health. Some clones in this sample may be carry-over from other donors' samples. The sample consisted of PBMCs. The CDR3 reads CAGGGGGDQPQHF. The CDR3, as DNA: TGTGCCGGAGGGGGTGGTGGGGATCAGCCCCAGCATTTT. The variable domain in full, with the rest retrieved from reference TRBV19 and TRBJ1-5, is DGGITQSPKYLFRKEGQNVTLSCEQNLNHDAMYWYRQDPGQGLRLIYYSQIVNDFQKGDIAEGYSVSREKKESFPLTVTSAQKNPTAFYLCAGGGGGDQPQHFGDGTRLSIL.